The entry below gives a single T cell receptor (beta chain) sequence along with its context. The antigen remains unidentified. The data belong to a study of cytomegalovirus exposure and HLA in healthy donors. Findings of the study overall: In all likelihood, a cluster of highly shared sequence variants was a sequencing artifact. Analysis was carried out at a later point, and it linked a missense DCLRE1C variant to TCR beta V- and J-gene trimming.

Use of 60 Vbeta and 13 Jbeta primers characterized the PCR. The protocol was immunoSEQ multiplex PCR, while the TCRdb copy is restricted to in-frame clones and leaves out a portion. This sample has around 140,000 clones, with more than 75% found just once. CDR1 is ENHRY, CDR2 SYGVKD, per germline. Germline trimming cut 0 bases from V and 0 bases from J; bases unmatched to any gene: 4. CDR3 size: 16 residues. This clonotype was obtained from a male donor in good health and CMV-seronegative. Input material: PBMCs. The chain has TRBV10-3 and TRBJ1-2; 7 bases are shared with TRBD1. As DNA, the CDR3 is TGTGCCATCAGTGAGTCGAACAGGGGAACTAACTATGGCTACACCTTC. It is translated as CAISESNRGTNYGYTF.